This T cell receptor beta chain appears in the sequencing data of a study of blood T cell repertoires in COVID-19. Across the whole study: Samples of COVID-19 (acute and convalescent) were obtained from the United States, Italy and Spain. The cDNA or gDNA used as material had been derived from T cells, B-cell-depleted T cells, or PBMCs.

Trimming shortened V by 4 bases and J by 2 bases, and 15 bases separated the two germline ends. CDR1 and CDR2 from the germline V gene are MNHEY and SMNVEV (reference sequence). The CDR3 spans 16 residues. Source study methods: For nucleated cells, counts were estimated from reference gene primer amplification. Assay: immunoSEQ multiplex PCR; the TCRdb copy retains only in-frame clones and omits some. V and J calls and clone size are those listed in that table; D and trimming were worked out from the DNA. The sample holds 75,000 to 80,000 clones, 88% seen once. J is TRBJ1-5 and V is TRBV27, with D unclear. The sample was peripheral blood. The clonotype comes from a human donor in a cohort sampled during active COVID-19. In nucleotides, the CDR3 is TGTGCCAGCAGTTCCGCACTGGCTCGGGGCAATCAGCCCCAGCATTTT. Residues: CASSSALARGNQPQHF.